This TCR beta chain was identified during a study of identifying expanded T cells in peripheral blood. Overall study findings and caveats: Clone count variance between roughly 2-week samples rose with total template count. Differentially abundant clones: about 1.2 between replicates, about 16 at roughly 15 days, under 25 at four.

Sequenced by immunoSEQ multiplex PCR; TCRdb stores in-frame clones only, minus some. The repertoire holds more than 85,000 clones, with approximately 88% as singletons. No infections or other immune events were documented during collection. Germline-derived CDR1 and CDR2 are SGHTA and FQGTGA. V lost 2 bases, J lost 1 base, and 14 bases lay in between. The CDR3 loop spans 16 amino acids. Concerning this clone itself: The antigen is unknown.

This chain links TRBV7-3 with TRBJ2-5; D is ambiguous. Sequencing was carried out using blood. The sequence came from a person aged 18 to 70 in good health. CDR3 loop: CASSLDPWGSQETQYF. CDR3 bases: TGTGCCAGCAGCTTAGATCCATGGGGTTCCCAAGAGACCCAGTACTTC.